The source of this T cell receptor beta chain is a study of blood T cell repertoires in COVID-19 (dated by TCRdb to 2018 to 2020). Regarding the research as a whole: Samples covering the acute and convalescent phases of COVID-19 were provided by collaborators in the United States, Italy and Spain. The repertoires were released in a freely available public database intended as a resource for research on the immune response to SARS-CoV-2. Deeply sampled blood TCRbeta repertoires from subjects exposed to, actively infected with, or recovered from COVID-19 were included in the dataset. Samples came from the ongoing ImmuneRACE study (first 160 participants) plus 1,254 subjects from 6 global collaborators. HLA class I and class II types, where available, came from metadata supplied by the sample provider rather than from assay-based typing. A de-identified subject ID, COVID-19 status, age in years and sex were almost always included in the sample metadata. The prospective study material was composed of cDNA or gDNA derived from T cells, B-cell-depleted T cells, or PBMCs. The study at large found these results: Clinical and demographic metadata were provided uncurated, with the amount varying by source and participant.

Participants in the prospective study were enrolled through a virtual design, were aged 18 to 89 years, and lived in roughly 26 United States geographic areas. In the prospective study, participants were assigned to cohorts based on the clinical history participants reported in a screening survey and a study questionnaire. In the prospective study, mobile phlebotomists collected whole blood, serum and a nasopharyngeal or oropharyngeal swab from each participant. Prospective study participants could optionally give additional blood draws and questionnaires over an approximately two-month period. Prospective study blood samples were shipped either frozen or at room temperature before DNA extraction. CDR1 and CDR2, looked up from the germline V gene, are SGDLS and YYNGEE. The V and J ends are trimmed by 0 bases and 1 base, leaving 12 bases between them. The CDR3 starts with the cysteine, ends with the phenylalanine, and has 16 residues. Only the CDR3 portion is preserved as DNA: 48 bases, with reading frame beginning at the first base.

Comment on this clone: It lacks a known antigen. Per-base quality was not reported, and no clone a single base away is much larger than it.

TCRbeta CDR3 regions were amplified from genomic DNA using the immunoSEQ Assay, a bias-controlled multiplex PCR. The published analysis was carried out like this. Within the assay, amplification of reference gene primers was used to estimate how many nucleated cells each sample contained. To quantify the absolute abundance of each unique TCRbeta CDR3 rearrangement, sequence reads were collapsed and filtered. Productive Simpson clonality was computed per sample as the square root of Simpson's diversity index over productive rearrangements. The table was pulled from immuneACCESS by TCRdb, which kept in-frame rearrangements only. Such tables lose some clones; where checked, under half of the loss comes from unresolved V genes, and the rest has no known cause. V and J calls and clone size are those listed in that table; D and trimming were worked out from the DNA. This sample comprises hundreds of thousands of clones, approximately 80% of them detected only once. 4.3% of the sample goes to the ten largest clones.

Sequences were obtained from PBMCs or T cells enriched from blood (not recorded which). The rearrangement combines TRBV9 with TRBJ2-3; TRBD2 is perhaps the D gene, given 6 matching bases. This sequence originates from a man aged 25 to 40 with acute COVID-19. This receptor has the CDR3 CASSVEEGGGTDTQYF. The DNA sequence is as follows: TGTGCCAGCAGCGTAGAAGAGGGCGGGGGCACAGATACGCAGTATTTT.